This is a list of T cell receptor beta chains from one sample in a study of T cell responses to AZD1222 COVID-19 vaccine. The assay was immunoSEQ multiplex PCR, and TCRdb's table has in-frame clones only and misses some. This table has approximately 140,000 clones, around nine tenths appearing once. Specimen: peripheral blood, collected on day 0 of AZD1222 vaccination. The source is an adult in good health. CDR3s include the opening cysteine and the closing phenylalanine or tryptophan. The D gene is left open where the match is weak. Some rows have no size entry. The others give once, few or many, or a class for an expanded clone.

j_gene	v_gene	abundance	d_gene	CDR3aa	CDR3nt
TRBJ1-1	TRBV3-1/TRBV3-2	once	NA	CASSQEEDSEGYTEAFF	TGTGCCAGCAGCCAAGAAGAGGACAGCGAGGGGTACACTGAAGCTTTCTTT
TRBJ2-1	TRBV5-4	NA	TRBD2	CASSAPGTSFNEQFF	TGTGCCAGCAGCGCCCCCGGGACTAGCTTCAATGAGCAGTTCTTC
TRBJ2-2	TRBV29-1	NA	NA	CSVEDGEGVTGELFF	TGCAGCGTTGAAGATGGGGAAGGGGTCACCGGGGAGCTGTTTTTT
TRBJ1-4	TRBV11-3	once	TRBD1	CASSSRQGEKLFF	TGTGCCAGCAGCAGCCGACAGGGTGAAAAACTGTTTTTT
TRBJ2-1	TRBV27	many	TRBD1	CASSLTGESYNEQFF	TGTGCCAGCAGTTTAACAGGGGAATCCTACAATGAGCAGTTCTTC
TRBJ1-2	TRBV7-9	NA	TRBD1	CASSPTGGYGYTF	TGTGCCAGCAGCCCGACAGGGGGCTATGGCTACACCTTC
TRBJ2-5	TRBV19	NA	NA	CASMTAANRETQYF	TGTGCCAGTATGACCGCGGCAAATAGGGAGACCCAGTACTTC
TRBJ1-5	TRBV7-2	NA	NA	CASSFRGIGPQHF	TGTGCCAGCAGCTTTCGGGGGATCGGGCCCCAGCATTTT
TRBJ1-1	TRBV10-3	NA	NA	CAIMGRATNTEAFF	TGTGCCATCATGGGCCGGGCTACGAACACTGAAGCTTTCTTT
TRBJ2-3	TRBV19	NA	NA	CASSIGFVPTDTQYF	TGTGCCAGTAGTATAGGATTTGTTCCCACAGATACGCAGTATTTT
TRBJ2-2	TRBV7-2	NA	NA	CASSLMVPGELFF	TGTGCCAGCAGCTTAATGGTCCCCGGGGAGCTGTTTTTT
TRBJ2-1	TRBV12-5	NA	TRBD2	CASGLVVGASGSDEQFF	TGTGCTAGTGGTTTGGTAGTCGGGGCTAGCGGGTCAGATGAGCAGTTCTTC
TRBJ1-4	TRBV7-2	NA	NA	CASSLLRGAGEKLFF	TGTGCCAGCAGCTTGTTACGAGGCGCCGGTGAAAAACTGTTTTTT
TRBJ2-3	TRBV7-3	NA	NA	CASSGSDTQYF	TGTGCCAGCAGCGGGTCAGATACGCAGTATTTT
TRBJ1-1	TRBV5-4	NA	NA	CASSQRDMGFMNTEAFF	TGTGCCAGCAGCCAAAGGGACATGGGATTTATGAACACTGAAGCTTTCTTT
TRBJ1-6	TRBV23-1	few	NA	CASSHGDGNSPLHF	TGCGCCAGCAGTCACGGGGACGGGAATTCACCCCTCCACTTT
TRBJ1-1	TRBV5-1	NA	NA	CASSIELLNTEAFF	TGCGCCAGCAGCATAGAGCTTCTGAACACTGAAGCTTTCTTT
TRBJ2-1	TRBV24-1	NA	NA	CATSDPARGNEQFF	TGTGCCACCAGTGACCCGGCCCGGGGCAATGAGCAGTTCTTC
TRBJ2-1	TRBV6-6	NA	TRBD2	CATRGTSDIDEQFF	TGTGCCACGCGGGGGACTAGCGATATCGATGAGCAGTTCTTC
TRBJ1-1	TRBV6-5	once	NA	CASRNTRVANTEAFF	TGTGCCAGCAGGAACACCAGGGTGGCGAACACTGAAGCTTTCTTT
TRBJ1-5	TRBV7-9	NA	NA	CASSLELGGPSQPQHF	TGTGCCAGCAGCTTAGAATTAGGGGGGCCGAGTCAGCCCCAGCATTTT
TRBJ2-1	TRBV11-2	NA	NA	CASSLDLEYEQFF	TGTGCCAGCAGCTTAGATCTGGAGTATGAGCAGTTCTTC